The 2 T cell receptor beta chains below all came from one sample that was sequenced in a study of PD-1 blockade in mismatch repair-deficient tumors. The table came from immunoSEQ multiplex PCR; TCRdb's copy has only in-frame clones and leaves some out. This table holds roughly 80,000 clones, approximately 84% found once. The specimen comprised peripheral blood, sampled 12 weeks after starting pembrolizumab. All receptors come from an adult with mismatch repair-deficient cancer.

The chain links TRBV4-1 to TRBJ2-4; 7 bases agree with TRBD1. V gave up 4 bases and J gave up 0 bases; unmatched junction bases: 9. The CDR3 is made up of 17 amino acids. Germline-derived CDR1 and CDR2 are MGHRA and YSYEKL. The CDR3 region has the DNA TGCGCCAGCAGCCCCCAGGGACAGCGGCTAGCCAAAAACATTCAGTACTTC. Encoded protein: CASSPQGQRLAKNIQYF.

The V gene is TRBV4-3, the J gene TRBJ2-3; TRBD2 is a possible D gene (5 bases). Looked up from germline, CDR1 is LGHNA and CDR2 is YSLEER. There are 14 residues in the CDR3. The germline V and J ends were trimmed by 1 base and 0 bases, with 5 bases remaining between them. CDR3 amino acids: CASSQGGSTDTQYF. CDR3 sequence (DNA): TGCGCCAGCAGCCAAGGCGGGAGCACAGATACGCAGTATTTT.